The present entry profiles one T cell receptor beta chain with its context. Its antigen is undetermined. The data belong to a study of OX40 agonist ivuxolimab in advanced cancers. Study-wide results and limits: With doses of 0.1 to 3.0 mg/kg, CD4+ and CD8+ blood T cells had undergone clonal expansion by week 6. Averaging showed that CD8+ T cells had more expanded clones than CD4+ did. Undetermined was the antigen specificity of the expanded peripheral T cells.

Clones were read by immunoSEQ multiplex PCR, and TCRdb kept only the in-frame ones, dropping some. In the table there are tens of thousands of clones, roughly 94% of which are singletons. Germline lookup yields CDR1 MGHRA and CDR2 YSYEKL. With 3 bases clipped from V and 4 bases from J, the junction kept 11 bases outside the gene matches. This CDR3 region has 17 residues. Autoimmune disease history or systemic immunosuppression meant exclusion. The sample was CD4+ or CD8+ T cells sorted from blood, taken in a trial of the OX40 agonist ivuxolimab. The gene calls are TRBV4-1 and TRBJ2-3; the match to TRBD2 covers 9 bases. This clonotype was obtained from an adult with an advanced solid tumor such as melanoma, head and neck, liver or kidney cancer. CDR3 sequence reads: CASSHYNQREVPDTQYF. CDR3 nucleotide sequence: TGCGCCAGCAGCCATTACAACCAGCGGGAGGTCCCAGATACGCAGTATTTT.